Each of the 21 T cell receptor beta chains below was sequenced from the same sample in a study of blood T cell repertoires in COVID-19. Assay: immunoSEQ multiplex PCR; the TCRdb copy retains only in-frame clones and omits some. The sample consists of 90,000 to 130,000 clones, over 60% of them appearing once. Sequencing was done on a sample of peripheral blood. Receptor source: a woman aged 80 or over with acute or convalescent COVID-19.

The chain recombines TRBV4-2 with TRBJ2-7; 11 bases map to TRBD2. The CDR3 covers 14 residues. V shed 4 bases and J 6 bases; nucleotides not matched to a gene: 5. The germline V gene has CDR1 LGHNA and CDR2 YNFKEQ. CDR3 sequence: CASSPQLAGAEQYF. The CDR3 DNA is TGTGCCAGCAGCCCCCAACTAGCGGGAGCCGAGCAGTACTTC.

The V and J genes are TRBV27 and TRBJ2-5, with D uncertain. Germline CDR1 is MNHEY and CDR2 is SMNVEV (reference sequence). V gave up 2 bases and J gave up 3 bases, with 4 bases separating them. The CDR3 is 12 amino acids. CDR3 loop: CASSLREETQYF. The CDR3 DNA reads TGTGCCAGCAGTTTACGGGAAGAGACCCAGTACTTC.

The gene calls are TRBV3-1 (or the pseudogene TRBV3-2) and TRBJ1-2; tentative D call: TRBD1 (6 bases). Germline V gene lookup returns CDR1 LGHDT and CDR2 YNNKEL (reference sequence). Deletions cut 1 base from V and 4 bases from J, with 13 bases between. The CDR3 sequence is 15 residues long. The CDR3 nucleotides read TGTGCCAGCAGCCAAGGAGGGGTAGGGGGCTATGGCTACACCTTC. Translating it yields CASSQGGVGGYGYTF.

The chain carries TRBV3-1 (or the pseudogene TRBV3-2) and TRBJ2-4; D perhaps matches TRBD2 (5 bases). CDR1 and CDR2 (germline): LGHDT, YNNKEL (reference sequence). With 2 bases removed from V and 4 bases from J, the gap between germline ends came to 15 bases. The CDR3 is 16 residues long. CDR3 residues: CASSQLERADKNIQYF. The CDR3 DNA sequence: TGTGCCAGCAGCCAACTGGAGAGGGCCGATAAAAACATTCAGTACTTC.

The chain has TRBV30 and TRBJ2-2; 7 bases fit TRBD2. V was pared by 0 bases and J by 3 bases, with 1 base of the junction left unmatched. The CDR3 sequence is 14 residues long. The germline V gene encodes CDR1 GTSNPN and CDR2 SVGIG (reference sequence). The CDR3 DNA reads TGTGCCTGGAGTGTGGGAGGGGACACCGGGGAGCTGTTTTTT. Translating it yields CAWSVGGDTGELFF.

The gene calls are TRBV7-9 and TRBJ2-5; perhaps TRBD1 as D (6 bases). With 5 bases removed from V and 1 base from J, the gap between germline ends came to 8 bases. The CDR3 covers 13 residues. Germline CDR1 is SEHNR and CDR2 is FQNEAQ (reference sequence). DNA for the CDR3: TGTGCCAGCAGCATCAGGGGCCAAGAGACCCAGTACTTC. Protein: CASSIRGQETQYF.

The V gene is TRBV4-2, the J gene TRBJ2-1; TRBD2 matches at 8 bases. The V and J ends lost 4 bases and 1 base, in that order; junction bases with no gene match: 12. The CDR3 spans 18 residues. The germline CDR1 and CDR2 sequences are LGHNA and YNFKEQ. CDR3 DNA: TGTGCCAGCAGCCTTAAACCGTGGGCGGGAGGTTCCTACAATGAGCAGTTCTTC. Translated, it gives CASSLKPWAGGSYNEQFF.

The chain has TRBV28 and TRBJ1-1, with TRBD1 as a possible D gene (6 bases). V was shortened by 7 bases and J by 0 bases, with 15 bases between the two germline ends. Germline V lookup: CDR1 MDHEN, CDR2 SYDVKM. This CDR3 comprises 15 residues. The CDR3 protein is CASTPSGGMNTEAFF. The CDR3 DNA sequence: TGTGCCAGCACCCCGTCGGGGGGCATGAACACTGAAGCTTTCTTT.

V is TRBV3-1 (or the pseudogene TRBV3-2) and J is TRBJ2-2; possible D gene TRBD2, 5 bases. The V gene lost 1 base and the J gene lost 8 bases, with 14 bases spanning the gap. Germline-derived CDR1 and CDR2 are LGHDT and YNNKEL (reference sequence). The length of the CDR3 is 15 residues. The CDR3 DNA reads as TGTGCCAGCAGCCAAGGCTGGACTGCCTGGGGGGAGCTGTTTTTT. Translating it yields CASSQGWTAWGELFF.

DNA of the CDR3: TGTGCCAGTAACGACCCGGACATCGCTGAAGCTTTCTTT. This sequence encodes CASNDPDIAEAFF. The rearrangement joins TRBV19 to TRBJ1-1; D might be TRBD1 (5 bases). Trimming stripped 7 bases from V and 6 bases from J, with 15 bases between. In germline, CDR1 is LNHDA, CDR2 SQIVND (reference sequence). The CDR3 extends over 13 amino acids. The whole variable domain, filled in from reference TRBV19 and TRBJ1-1, reads DGGITQSPKYLFRKEGQNVTLSCEQNLNHDAMYWYRQDPGQGLRLIYYSQIVNDFQKGDIAEGYSVSREKKESFPLTVTSAQKNPTAFYLCASNDPDIAEAFFGQGTRLTVV.

This clone turned up a few times. This rearrangement joins TRBV19 to TRBJ1-5; maybe TRBD1 (5 bases). CDR3 length equals 15 residues. V was trimmed by 2 bases and J by 5 bases, leaving 13 bases between them. The germline gives CDR1 LNHDA, CDR2 SQIVND (reference sequence). The CDR3 is CASSIPPQVHQPQHF. CDR3 DNA: TGTGCCAGTAGTATACCCCCACAGGTTCATCAGCCCCAGCATTTT.

In regard to this clone: Sequence at one end of the junction differs from germline and may be a read error. The V call is TRBV7-7, the J call TRBJ1-3; no firm D call. Germline loops: CDR1 SSHAT, CDR2 FNYEAQ (reference sequence). The CDR3 length is 14 residues. For the CDR3, the DNA is TGTGCTAGCAGCTCCTCGGGCTCTGGAAACACCATATATTTT. Translated: CASSSSGSGNTIYF.

The chain employs TRBV25-1 and TRBJ1-1, with D possibly matching TRBD1 (5 bases). Deletions cut 2 bases from V and 1 base from J, with 14 bases between. The CDR3 extends over 16 amino acids. Germline V CDR1 and CDR2: MGHDK, SYGVNS. CDR3 nucleotide sequence: TGTGCCAGCAGTGAAGGGGGGGGAAGAGGGAACACTGAAGCTTTCTTT. This sequence encodes CASSEGGGRGNTEAFF.

V is TRBV29-1 and J is TRBJ2-3; the D gene is possibly TRBD1 (6 bases). V was cut by 0 bases and J by 3 bases, with 13 bases left in between. The CDR3 contains 15 residues. Germline V lookup: CDR1 SQVTM, CDR2 ANQGSEA. DNA of the CDR3: TGCAGCGTTGAAGAGGACAGCTCAGAGACAGATACGCAGTATTTT. This sequence encodes CSVEEDSSETDTQYF.

The chain links TRBV5-1 to TRBJ1-5; 7 bases are a match to TRBD1. CDR1 is SGHRS, CDR2 YFSETQ, per germline. V shed 4 bases, J shed 9 bases, and the junction held 10 bases outside the gene matches. The CDR3 extends over 14 amino acids. In nucleotides, the CDR3 is TGCGCCAGCAGCAACGGACAGGCCCAATCGCCCCAGCATTTT. Translating it yields CASSNGQAQSPQHF.

The chain uses TRBV5-1 and TRBJ1-1; perhaps TRBD1 as D (5 bases). V shed 4 bases and J shed 1 base, with 11 bases lying between them. The CDR3 spans 14 residues. Germline V gene data show CDR1 as SGHRS and CDR2 as YFSETQ. CDR3 amino acids: CASSPIDRNTEAFF. CDR3 DNA sequence: TGCGCCAGCAGCCCAATCGACAGGAACACTGAAGCTTTCTTT.

Details on this clone: Distinct nucleotide sequences in the sample also encode this CDR3. The gene calls are TRBV10-3 and TRBJ1-5, with D possibly being TRBD1 (6 bases). V was clipped by 0 bases and J by 0 bases, with 6 bases between them. CDR1 is ENHRY and CDR2 is SYGVKD in the germline V gene. The CDR3 covers 15 residues. This chain's CDR3 is CAISESGGSNQPQHF. The CDR3 region has the DNA TGTGCCATCAGTGAGTCAGGGGGTAGCAATCAGCCCCAGCATTTT.

A few counts support this clone. The genes are TRBV5-5 and TRBJ1-3; D ambiguous. Looked up from germline, CDR1 is SGHKS and CDR2 is YYEKEE (reference sequence). CDR3 length: 14 amino acids. V shed 1 base and J shed 0 bases, with 5 bases lying between them. CDR3 nucleotides: TGTGCCAGCAGCTTGTTGAGCTCTGGAAACACCATATATTTT. It specifies CASSLLSSGNTIYF.

The rearrangement links TRBV11-2 to TRBJ2-2; no definite D call. The length of the CDR3 is 14 residues. Trimming pared 2 bases from V and 1 base from J, leaving 5 bases between. Germline V lookup: CDR1 SGHAT, CDR2 FQNNGV. CDR3 in DNA: TGTGCCAGCAGCTTACGACAGAACACCGGGGAGCTGTTTTTT. Its translation is CASSLRQNTGELFF.

The chain has TRBV7-6 and TRBJ2-2; D is uncertain. Germline V gives CDR1 SGHVS, CDR2 FNYEAQ. CDR3 length: 15 amino acids. V lost 1 base to trimming and J lost 6 bases, with 12 bases between them. The CDR3 DNA sequence: TGTGCCAGCAGCTTAGTCACTGCCCCCTCCGGGGAGCTGTTTTTT. Translation: CASSLVTAPSGELFF.

The rearrangement joins TRBV15 to TRBJ2-7, with TRBD1 as a possible D gene (6 bases). V lost 0 bases and J lost 2, with 14 bases in between. Germline CDR1 LNHNV, CDR2 YYDKDF (reference sequence). CDR3 length: 16 amino acids. The CDR3 is CATSRDGQGNPYEQYF. The CDR3 nucleotides read TGTGCCACCAGCAGAGATGGGCAGGGGAATCCCTACGAGCAGTACTTC.